The 22 T cell receptor beta chains below all came from one sample that was sequenced in a study of blood T cell repertoires in COVID-19. Some clones are missing from TCRdb's copy, which holds only in-frame ones; the method was immunoSEQ multiplex PCR. The sample contains 75,000 or so clones, around 85% of which appear only once. The source material was peripheral blood. These receptors were collected from an elderly woman with active or convalescent COVID-19.

The chain joins TRBV6-5 to TRBJ2-3, with D maybe TRBD2 (6 bases). Germline V gene data show CDR1 as MNHEY and CDR2 as SVGAGI. The CDR3 loop spans 15 amino acids. V was shortened by 2 bases and J by 2 bases, with 11 bases between the two germline ends. CDR3 sequence reads: CASSYSQRATDTQYF. CDR3 bases: TGTGCCAGCAGTTACAGTCAGCGGGCCACAGATACGCAGTATTTT.

The V and J genes are TRBV5-6 and TRBJ2-1; the match to TRBD2 covers 7 bases. J was trimmed by 9 bases and V by 0 bases; bases with no gene match: 15. CDR1 is SGHDT and CDR2 is YYEEEE in the germline V gene. The CDR3 totals 17 residues. CDR3 sequence (DNA): TGTGCCAGCAGCTTGGCAGCGGGGAGGAGGGGCGATGGTGAGCAGTTCTTC. Encoded protein: CASSLAAGRRGDGEQFF.

V gene TRBV29-1 combines with J gene TRBJ1-1; 9 nucleotides match TRBD1. Germline assignment: CDR1 SQVTM and CDR2 ANQGSEA. V dropped 4 bases and J dropped 0; count of bases not matched to a gene: 6. CDR3 length equals 15 residues. CDR3 in DNA: TGCAGCGTTGCCTTACAGGGGGCCTTGAACACTGAAGCTTTCTTT. It translates to CSVALQGALNTEAFF.

The gene calls are TRBV3-1 (or the pseudogene TRBV3-2) and TRBJ2-7, with D tentatively TRBD1 (6 bases). V shed 6 bases and J shed 0 bases, with 9 bases lying between them. CDR3 length equals 13 residues. Germline CDR1 is LGHDT and CDR2 is YNNKEL (reference sequence). The CDR3 DNA is TGTGCCAGCAGACGAGGGGGCTCCTACGAGCAGTACTTC. It is translated as CASRRGGSYEQYF.

V usage is TRBV29-1 and J usage is TRBJ1-1; D is unresolved. Trimming removed 4 bases from V and 11 bases from J, with 11 bases in between. The CDR3 loop spans 10 amino acids. Per germline, CDR1 SQVTM and CDR2 ANQGSEA. This CDR3 reads CSVVATRAFF. The CDR3 DNA sequence: TGCAGCGTTGTTGCAACTAGGGCTTTCTTT.

CDR3 region: CASKPRQGQSSYEQYF. The CDR3 nucleotides are TGTGCCAGTAAACCAAGACAGGGGCAGTCCTCCTACGAGCAGTACTTC. This chain joins TRBV19 and TRBJ2-7; 8 nucleotides match TRBD1. V was pared by 7 bases and J by 0 bases, with 11 bases of the junction left unmatched. From germline, CDR1 is LNHDA and CDR2 SQIVND (reference sequence). The CDR3 runs to 16 residues.

V and J are TRBV19 and TRBJ1-5; D possibly corresponds to TRBD1 (6 bases). This CDR3 contains 11 residues. Trimming pared 10 bases from V and 9 bases from J, leaving 13 bases between. Germline V lookup: CDR1 LNHDA, CDR2 SQIVND (reference sequence). CDR3 nucleotides: TGTGCCACACGGGGAGGGGGGCCCCAGCATTTT. Its protein product is CATRGGGPQHF.

The rearrangement uses TRBV11-3 and TRBJ1-1; no firm D call. CDR3 length equals 14 residues. Germline V gene lookup returns CDR1 SGHNT and CDR2 YENEEA. V shed 5 bases and J shed 1 base, with 11 bases lying between them. CDR3 nucleotide sequence: TGTGCCAGCAGCGAAATTACCGGGAACACTGAAGCTTTCTTT. This gives the protein CASSEITGNTEAFF.

The table lists this clone with a count of one. This chain joins TRBV10-3 and TRBJ1-1, with D perhaps matching TRBD1 (6 bases). Germline V lookup: CDR1 ENHRY, CDR2 SYGVKD. The CDR3 has 13 residues. Trimming shortened V by 6 bases and J by 4 bases, and 12 bases separated the two germline ends. The CDR3 reads CAIRLTGSTEAFF. CDR3 sequence (DNA): TGTGCCATCAGACTTACAGGGAGCACTGAAGCTTTCTTT.

The chain carries TRBV19 and TRBJ2-4; possible D gene TRBD2, 6 bases. The CDR3 runs to 19 residues. Trimming took 0 bases from V and 0 from J, leaving 18 bases between them. Germline V CDR1 and CDR2: LNHDA, SQIVND (reference sequence). The CDR3 nucleotides are TGTGCCAGTAGTATAGAAAGTGGGGGGACGGATTTAGCCAAAAACATTCAGTACTTC. This sequence encodes CASSIESGGTDLAKNIQYF.

In nucleotides, the CDR3 is TGTGCCAGCAGTAGTTATAGAGGACAGGGAAAACCAGCCAAAAACATTCAGTACTTC. Its translation is CASSSYRGQGKPAKNIQYF. The J gene is TRBJ2-4, the V gene TRBV28, with TRBD1 matching over 8 bases. The CDR3 loop spans 19 amino acids. Germline loops: CDR1 MDHEN, CDR2 SYDVKM. Unmatched junction bases numbered 15, after V lost 5 bases and J lost 0 bases.

CDR3 loop: CASSRRGADTQYF. Written as DNA, the CDR3 is TGCGCCAGCAGCCGCAGGGGGGCAGATACGCAGTATTTT. This chain links TRBV5-1 with TRBJ2-3; the D gene is possibly TRBD1 (7 bases). Germline CDR1 and CDR2: SGHRS and YFSETQ. V lost 4 bases and J lost 4, with 10 bases in between. This CDR3 spans 13 amino acids.

The chain has TRBV7-2 and TRBJ2-3; 7 bases match TRBD1. V shed 4 bases and J 6 bases; nucleotides not matched to a gene: 4. The CDR3 covers 13 residues. Germline V gene data show CDR1 as SGHTA and CDR2 as FQGNSA. For the CDR3, the DNA is TGTGCCAGCAGCTCGCTGGACAGGGATACGCAGTATTTT. It codes for CASSSLDRDTQYF.

This clone showed up just a few times. V usage is TRBV18 and J usage is TRBJ1-6, with D perhaps matching TRBD1 (5 bases). This CDR3 comprises 17 residues. The V gene lost 1 base and the J gene lost 8 bases, with 18 bases spanning the gap. Germline-derived CDR1 and CDR2 are KGHSH and LQKENI. CDR3 loop: CASSPRVTGSKDSPLHF. In DNA form, the CDR3 reads TGTGCCAGCTCACCACGGGTTACAGGCAGCAAGGATTCACCCCTCCACTTT.

This clone was observed a few times. The DNA for the CDR3 is TGTGCCAGCACAACGGGGCGGGAGGTTGCAGATACGCAGTATTTT. Encoded protein: CASTTGREVADTQYF. This chain joins TRBV27 and TRBJ2-3; 8 nucleotides match TRBD2. CDR3 length equals 15 residues. V gave up 7 bases and J gave up 4 bases; unmatched junction bases: 10. CDR1 is MNHEY and CDR2 is SMNVEV in the germline V gene (reference sequence).

The chain combines TRBV2 with TRBJ1-6; no reliable D call. Germline CDR1 and CDR2: SNHLY and FYNNEI. The V and J ends lost 7 bases and 10 bases respectively, with 8 bases between them. There are 11 residues in the CDR3. The CDR3 bases are TGTGCCAGCACCTTCGGGTCACCCCTCCACTTT. It specifies CASTFGSPLHF.

The V call is TRBV15, the J call TRBJ2-3; 7 nucleotides line up with TRBD2. V lost 8 bases, J lost 1 base, and 6 bases stayed unmatched. The CDR3 is 14 residues long. Germline V CDR1 and CDR2: LNHNV, YYDKDF (reference sequence). In DNA, the CDR3 is TGTGCCACCGGGGGGGAACAGGGCACAGATACGCAGTATTTT. This translates into CATGGEQGTDTQYF. The full variable domain, completed using reference TRBV15 and TRBJ2-3, is DAMVIQNPRYQVTQFGKPVTLSCSQTLNHNVMYWYQQKSSQAPKLLFHYYDKDFNNEADTPDNFQSRRPNTSFCFLDIRSPGLGDTAMYLCATGGEQGTDTQYFGPGTRLTVL.

This clone was counted a few times. As DNA, the CDR3 is TGTGCCAGCAGCTTAGATCCCAGGGTGACTGAAAAACTGTTTTTT. Its protein is CASSLDPRVTEKLFF. The chain joins TRBV11-2 to TRBJ1-4, with D maybe TRBD1 (5 bases). This CDR3 comprises 15 residues. The ends were cut back, 0 bases at V and 7 bases at J, with 12 bases in the middle. The V gene's germline CDR1 is SGHAT and CDR2 FQNNGV.

The CDR3 nucleotides are TGTGCCAGCTCACCATATGGAGCGAGCACAGATACGCAGTATTTT. It translates to CASSPYGASTDTQYF. This sequence joins TRBV18 and TRBJ2-3, with no clear D. Trimming took off 2 bases at V and 0 bases at J, with 9 bases between the two ends. Germline CDR1 reads KGHSH; CDR2 reads LQKENI. The CDR3 contains 15 residues.

The rearrangement links TRBV12-3 or TRBV12-4 to TRBJ1-5, with D possibly TRBD1 on 6 matching bases. The V end lost 7 bases, the J end lost 6 bases, and 10 bases lay between the germline ends. The CDR3 is made up of 12 amino acids. The DNA for the CDR3 is TGTGCCAGCACCACAGGGCCTCAGCCCCAGCATTTT. Its translation is CASTTGPQPQHF.

CDR3 residues: CASSLGGIGELFF. The DNA of the CDR3 is TGCGCCAGCAGCTTAGGAGGAATCGGGGAGCTGTTTTTT. This chain uses TRBV5-1 with TRBJ2-2; a weak D match, TRBD2 (5 bases). Trimming removed 2 bases from V and 7 bases from J, with 9 bases in between. Germline V lookup: CDR1 SGHRS, CDR2 YFSETQ. The CDR3 extends over 13 amino acids.

This chain links TRBV3-1 (or the pseudogene TRBV3-2) with TRBJ1-2; D call uncertain. Germline V gives CDR1 LGHDT, CDR2 YNNKEL (reference sequence). The CDR3 is 15 residues long. The germline V and J ends were trimmed by 4 bases and 0 bases, with 12 bases remaining between them. This CDR3 reads CASSPRAESNYGYTF. CDR3 coding DNA: TGTGCCAGCAGCCCCCGAGCCGAGTCTAACTATGGCTACACCTTC.